A selection of T cell receptor beta chains follows, all from one sample in a study of cytomegalovirus exposure and HLA in healthy donors. TCRdb's copy holds only in-frame clones and misses some; the assay was immunoSEQ multiplex PCR. This sample's clone table lists 150,000 to 200,000 clones. Material for sequencing was PBMCs. The receptors were gathered from a man aged 25 to 40 in good health and CMV-seronegative. Both conserved end residues are part of each CDR3. Fields, in order: J gene, D gene, V gene, CDR3 protein, CDR3 DNA. The D gene is left open where the match is weak.

j_gene: TRBJ1-1
d_gene: NA
v_gene: TRBV6-5
CDR3aa: CASSGQSELEAFF
CDR3nt: TGTGCCAGCTCTGGACAGTCGGAATTGGAAGCTTTCTTT

j_gene: TRBJ2-5
d_gene: TRBD2
v_gene: TRBV19
CDR3aa: CASSRGSGTLWETQYF
CDR3nt: TGTGCCAGTAGTCGGGGTAGCGGGACCCTTTGGGAGACCCAGTACTTC

j_gene: TRBJ2-2
d_gene: NA
v_gene: TRBV19
CDR3aa: CASTTRAVGTGELFF
CDR3nt: TGTGCCAGTACGACCAGGGCGGTAGGCACCGGGGAGCTGTTTTTT

j_gene: TRBJ1-1
d_gene: NA
v_gene: TRBV14
CDR3aa: CASSQDLGAGRTFF
CDR3nt: TGTGCCAGCAGCCAAGATCTGGGAGCAGGGAGGACTTTCTTT

j_gene: TRBJ2-3
d_gene: NA
v_gene: TRBV21-1
CDR3aa: CASPKGTGGDSTDTQYF
CDR3nt: TGTGCCAGCCCAAAAGGGACAGGGGGGGATAGCACAGATACGCAGTATTTT

j_gene: TRBJ2-5
d_gene: NA
v_gene: TRBV18
CDR3aa: CASSPLGEYQETQYF
CDR3nt: TGTGCCAGCTCACCTCTCGGGGAGTACCAAGAGACCCAGTACTTC

j_gene: TRBJ1-2
d_gene: NA
v_gene: TRBV5-1
CDR3aa: CASRPDSPNYGYTF
CDR3nt: TGCGCCAGCAGACCGGACAGCCCTAACTATGGCTACACCTTC

j_gene: TRBJ2-1
d_gene: TRBD2
v_gene: TRBV9
CDR3aa: CASSVSGSYNEQFF
CDR3nt: TGTGCCAGCAGCGTTAGCGGGAGCTACAATGAGCAGTTCTTC

j_gene: TRBJ2-1
d_gene: TRBD2
v_gene: TRBV25-1
CDR3aa: CASSSFSGTSGSYNEQFF
CDR3nt: TGTGCCAGCAGTTCCTTCTCCGGGACTAGCGGGTCCTACAATGAGCAGTTCTTC

j_gene: TRBJ1-2
d_gene: NA
v_gene: TRBV25-1
CDR3aa: CASTGGTPGGYTF
CDR3nt: TGTGCCAGCACCGGGGGGACTCCGGGGGGCTACACCTTC

j_gene: TRBJ2-4
d_gene: TRBD1
v_gene: TRBV28
CDR3aa: CASSLMGQKNIQYF
CDR3nt: TGTGCCAGCAGTTTAATGGGACAGAAAAACATTCAGTACTTC

j_gene: TRBJ2-7
d_gene: TRBD1
v_gene: TRBV5-1
CDR3aa: CASSLAGTGTVYEQYF
CDR3nt: TGCGCCAGCAGCTTGGCCGGGACAGGCACCGTCTACGAGCAGTACTTC

j_gene: TRBJ1-1
d_gene: NA
v_gene: TRBV7-6
CDR3aa: CASSPGLGLGAEAFF
CDR3nt: TGTGCCAGCAGCCCGGGTCTGGGGCTAGGCGCTGAAGCTTTCTTT

j_gene: TRBJ1-2
d_gene: TRBD1
v_gene: TRBV18
CDR3aa: CASSPQQGGAYGYTF
CDR3nt: TGTGCCAGCTCACCACAACAGGGGGGCGCATATGGCTACACCTTC

j_gene: TRBJ2-7
d_gene: TRBD1
v_gene: TRBV11-3
CDR3aa: CASSLPGQGSYEQYF
CDR3nt: TGTGCCAGCAGCTTACCGGGACAGGGCTCCTACGAGCAGTACTTC

j_gene: TRBJ1-2
d_gene: NA
v_gene: TRBV12-2
CDR3aa: CASRPGVGYTF
CDR3nt: TGTGCAAGTCGCCCCGGAGTGGGCTACACCTTC

j_gene: TRBJ2-2
d_gene: TRBD2
v_gene: TRBV9
CDR3aa: CASSVGSGMNTGELFF
CDR3nt: TGTGCCAGCAGCGTAGGCAGCGGGATGAACACCGGGGAGCTGTTTTTT

j_gene: TRBJ1-2
d_gene: TRBD1
v_gene: TRBV4-1
CDR3aa: CASSQVVQGDYGYTF
CDR3nt: TGCGCCAGCAGCCAAGTTGTACAGGGGGACTATGGCTACACCTTC

j_gene: TRBJ2-2
d_gene: TRBD2
v_gene: TRBV19
CDR3aa: CASSMNSGVNTGELFF
CDR3nt: TGTGCCAGTAGTATGAATAGCGGGGTTAACACCGGGGAGCTGTTTTTT

j_gene: TRBJ1-1
d_gene: NA
v_gene: TRBV29-1
CDR3aa: CSVCRGLNTEAFF
CDR3nt: TGCAGCGTTTGTCGGGGGTTGAACACTGAAGCTTTCTTT